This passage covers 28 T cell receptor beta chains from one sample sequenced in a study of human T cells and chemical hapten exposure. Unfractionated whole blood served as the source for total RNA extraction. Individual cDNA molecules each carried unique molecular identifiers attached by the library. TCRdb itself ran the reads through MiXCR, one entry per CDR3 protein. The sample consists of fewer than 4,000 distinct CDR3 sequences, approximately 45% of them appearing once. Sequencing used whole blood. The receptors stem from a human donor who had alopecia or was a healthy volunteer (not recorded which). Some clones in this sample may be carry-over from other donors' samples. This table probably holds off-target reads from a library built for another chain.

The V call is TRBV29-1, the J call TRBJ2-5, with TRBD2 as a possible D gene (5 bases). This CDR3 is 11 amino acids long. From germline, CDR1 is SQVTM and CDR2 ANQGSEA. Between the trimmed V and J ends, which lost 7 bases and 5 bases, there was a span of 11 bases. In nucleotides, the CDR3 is TGCAGCGCACTAGGGTACGAGACCCAGTACTTC. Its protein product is CSALGYETQYF.

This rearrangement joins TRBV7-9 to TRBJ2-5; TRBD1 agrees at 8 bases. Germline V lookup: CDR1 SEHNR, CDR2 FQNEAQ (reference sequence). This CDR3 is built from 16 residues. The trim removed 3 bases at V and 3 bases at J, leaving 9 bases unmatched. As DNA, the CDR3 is TGTGCCAGCAGCTTTCCGGGACAGGTCCCAGAAGAGACCCAGTACTTC. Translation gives CASSFPGQVPEETQYF.

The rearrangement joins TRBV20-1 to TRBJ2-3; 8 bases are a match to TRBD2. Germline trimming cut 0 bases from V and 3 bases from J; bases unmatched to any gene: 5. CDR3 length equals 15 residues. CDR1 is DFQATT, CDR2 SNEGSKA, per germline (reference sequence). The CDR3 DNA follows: TGCAGTGCTAGAGATCTTCCTAGCGGGACAGATACGCAGTATTTT. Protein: CSARDLPSGTDTQYF.

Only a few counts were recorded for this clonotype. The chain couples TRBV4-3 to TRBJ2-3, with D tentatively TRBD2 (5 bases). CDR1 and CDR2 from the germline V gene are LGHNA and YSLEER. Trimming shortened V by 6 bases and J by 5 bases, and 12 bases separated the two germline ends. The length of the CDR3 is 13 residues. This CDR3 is CASSRLSGDTQYF. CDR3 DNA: TGCGCCAGCAGTCGGTTGAGCGGAGATACGCAGTATTTT.

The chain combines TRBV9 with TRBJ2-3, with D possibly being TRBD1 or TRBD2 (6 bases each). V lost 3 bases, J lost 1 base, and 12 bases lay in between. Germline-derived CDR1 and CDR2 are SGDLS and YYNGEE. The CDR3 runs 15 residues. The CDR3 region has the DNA TGTGCCAGCAGCGCCGGGGGCGCTCGCACAGATACGCAGTATTTT. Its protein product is CASSAGGARTDTQYF. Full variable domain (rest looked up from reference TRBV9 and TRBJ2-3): DSGVTQTPKHLITATGQRVTLRCSPRSGDLSVYWYQQSLDQGLQFLIQYYNGEERAKGNILERFSAQQFPDLHSELNLSSLELGDSALYFCASSAGGARTDTQYFGPGTRLTVL.

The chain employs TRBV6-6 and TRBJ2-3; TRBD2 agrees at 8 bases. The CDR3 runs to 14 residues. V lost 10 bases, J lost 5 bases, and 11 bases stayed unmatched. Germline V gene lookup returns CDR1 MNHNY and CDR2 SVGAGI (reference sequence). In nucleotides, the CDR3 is TGTGCCATTCAGCGGGAGTTGAAGGTAGATACGCAGTATTTT. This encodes CAIQRELKVDTQYF.

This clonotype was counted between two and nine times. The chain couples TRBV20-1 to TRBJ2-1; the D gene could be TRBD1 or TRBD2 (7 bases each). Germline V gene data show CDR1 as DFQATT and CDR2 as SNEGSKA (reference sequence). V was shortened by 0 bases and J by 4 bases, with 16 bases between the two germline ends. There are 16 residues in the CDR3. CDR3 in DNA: TGCAGTGCTAGAGACCCCAGACAGGGAGGGTACAATGAGCAGTTCTTC. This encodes CSARDPRQGGYNEQFF.

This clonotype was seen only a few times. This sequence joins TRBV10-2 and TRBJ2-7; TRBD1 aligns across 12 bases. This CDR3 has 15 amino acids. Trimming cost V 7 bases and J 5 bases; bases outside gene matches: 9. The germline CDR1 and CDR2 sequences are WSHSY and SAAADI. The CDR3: CASNLPGQGANEQYF. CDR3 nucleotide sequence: TGCGCCAGCAACCTACCGGGACAGGGGGCCAACGAGCAGTACTTC.

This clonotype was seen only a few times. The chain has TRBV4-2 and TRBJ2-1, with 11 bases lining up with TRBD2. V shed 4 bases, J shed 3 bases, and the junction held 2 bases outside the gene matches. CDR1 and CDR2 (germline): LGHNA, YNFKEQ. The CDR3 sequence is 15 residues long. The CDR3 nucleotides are TGTGCCAGCAGCCTCGGACTAGCGGGCTACAATGAGCAGTTCTTC. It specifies CASSLGLAGYNEQFF.

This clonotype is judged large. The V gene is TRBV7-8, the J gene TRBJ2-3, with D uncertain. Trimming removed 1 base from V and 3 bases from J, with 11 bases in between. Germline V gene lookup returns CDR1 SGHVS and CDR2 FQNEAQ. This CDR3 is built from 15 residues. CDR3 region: CASSLVAYWTDTQYF. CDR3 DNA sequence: TGTGCCAGCAGCTTAGTGGCTTACTGGACAGATACGCAGTATTTT.

The CDR3 is CASSWDRRQETQYF. CDR3 DNA: TGCGCCAGCAGCTGGGACAGGAGACAAGAGACCCAGTACTTC. V is TRBV5-1 and J is TRBJ2-5; 8 bases are a match to TRBD1. The CDR3 is 14 amino acids. Trimming took 3 bases from V and 2 from J; bases not matched to a gene: 3. CDR1 and CDR2 (germline): SGHRS, YFSETQ.

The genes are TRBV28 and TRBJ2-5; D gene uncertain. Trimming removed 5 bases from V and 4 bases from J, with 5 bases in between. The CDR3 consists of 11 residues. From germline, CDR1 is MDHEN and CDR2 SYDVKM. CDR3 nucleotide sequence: TGTGCCAGCAGTATGGCAGAGACCCAGTACTTC. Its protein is CASSMAETQYF.

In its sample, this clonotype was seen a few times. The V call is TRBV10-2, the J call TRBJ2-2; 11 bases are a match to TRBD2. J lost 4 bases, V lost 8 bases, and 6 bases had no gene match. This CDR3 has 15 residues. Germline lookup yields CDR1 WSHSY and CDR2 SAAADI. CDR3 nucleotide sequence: TGCGCCAGCCTCCCTAGCGGGAGGAGCACCGGGGAGCTGTTTTTT. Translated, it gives CASLPSGRSTGELFF.

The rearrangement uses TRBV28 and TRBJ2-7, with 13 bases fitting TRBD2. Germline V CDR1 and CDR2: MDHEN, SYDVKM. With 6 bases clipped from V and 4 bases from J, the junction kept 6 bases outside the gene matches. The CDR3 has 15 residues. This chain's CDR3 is CASSLGLAGAYEQYF. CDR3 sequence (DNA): TGTGCCAGCAGCCTTGGACTAGCGGGAGCATACGAGCAGTACTTC.

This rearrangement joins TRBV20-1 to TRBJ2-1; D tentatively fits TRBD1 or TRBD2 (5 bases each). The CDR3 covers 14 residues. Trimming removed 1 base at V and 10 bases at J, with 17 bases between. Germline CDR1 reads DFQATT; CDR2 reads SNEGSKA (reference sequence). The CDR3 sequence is CSARAQGRSWEQFF. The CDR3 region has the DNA TGCAGTGCTAGAGCCCAGGGACGAAGTTGGGAGCAGTTCTTC.

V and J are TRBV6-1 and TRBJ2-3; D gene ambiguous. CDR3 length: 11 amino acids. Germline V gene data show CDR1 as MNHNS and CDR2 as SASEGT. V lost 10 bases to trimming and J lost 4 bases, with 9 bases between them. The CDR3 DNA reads TGTGCCACCAGGAGTGCAGATACGCAGTATTTT. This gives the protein CATRSADTQYF.

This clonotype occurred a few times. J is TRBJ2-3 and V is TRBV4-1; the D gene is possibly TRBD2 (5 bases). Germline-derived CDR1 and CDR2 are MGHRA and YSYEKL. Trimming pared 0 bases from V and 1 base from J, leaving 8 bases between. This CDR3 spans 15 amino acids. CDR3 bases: TGCGCCAGCAGCCAAGATCCCGGGGGCACAGATACGCAGTATTTT. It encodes CASSQDPGGTDTQYF.

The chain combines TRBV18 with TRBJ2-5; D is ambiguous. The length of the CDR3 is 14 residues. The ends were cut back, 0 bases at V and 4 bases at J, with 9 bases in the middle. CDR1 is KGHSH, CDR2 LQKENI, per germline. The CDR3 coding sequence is TGTGCCAGCTCACCACCGGGAACCCCAGAGACCCAGTACTTC. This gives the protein CASSPPGTPETQYF.

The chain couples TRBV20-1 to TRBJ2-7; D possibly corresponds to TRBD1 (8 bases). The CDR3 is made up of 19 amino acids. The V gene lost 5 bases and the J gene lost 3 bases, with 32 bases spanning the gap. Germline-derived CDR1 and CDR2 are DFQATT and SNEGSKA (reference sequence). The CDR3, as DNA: TGCAGTGCTGTAGAGCGGGGACAGGAAGCTTATTCCCCTAGCTACGAGCAGTACTTC. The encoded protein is CSAVERGQEAYSPSYEQYF.

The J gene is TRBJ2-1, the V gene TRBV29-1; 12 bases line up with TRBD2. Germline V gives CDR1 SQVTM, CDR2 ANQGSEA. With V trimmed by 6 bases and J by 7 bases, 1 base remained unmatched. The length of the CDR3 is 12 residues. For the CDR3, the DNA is TGCAGCGTAGGGACTAGCGGGAATGAGCAGTTCTTC. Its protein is CSVGTSGNEQFF.

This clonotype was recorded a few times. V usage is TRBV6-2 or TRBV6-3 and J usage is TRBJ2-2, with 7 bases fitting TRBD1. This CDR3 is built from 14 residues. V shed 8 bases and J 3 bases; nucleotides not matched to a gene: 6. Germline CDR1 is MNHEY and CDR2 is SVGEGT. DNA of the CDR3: TGTGCCAGCGGGGGACAGCAGGACACCGGGGAGCTGTTTTTT. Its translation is CASGGQQDTGELFF.

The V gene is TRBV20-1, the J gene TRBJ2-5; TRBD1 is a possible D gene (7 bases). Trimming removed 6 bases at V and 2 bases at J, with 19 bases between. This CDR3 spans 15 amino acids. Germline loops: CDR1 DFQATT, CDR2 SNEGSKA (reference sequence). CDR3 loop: CSAMAPGDRQETQYF. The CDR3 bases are TGCAGTGCGATGGCTCCGGGGGACAGACAAGAGACCCAGTACTTC.

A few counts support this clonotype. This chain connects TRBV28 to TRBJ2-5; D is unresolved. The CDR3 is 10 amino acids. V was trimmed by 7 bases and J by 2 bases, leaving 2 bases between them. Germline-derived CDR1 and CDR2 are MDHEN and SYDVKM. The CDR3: CASKQETQYF. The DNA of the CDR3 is TGTGCCAGCAAACAAGAGACCCAGTACTTC. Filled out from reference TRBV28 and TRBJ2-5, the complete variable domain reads DVKVTQSSRYLVKRTGEKVFLECVQDMDHENMFWYRQDPGLGLRLIYFSYDVKMKEKGDIPEGYSVSREKKERFSLILESASTNQTSMYLCASKQETQYFGPGTRLLVL.

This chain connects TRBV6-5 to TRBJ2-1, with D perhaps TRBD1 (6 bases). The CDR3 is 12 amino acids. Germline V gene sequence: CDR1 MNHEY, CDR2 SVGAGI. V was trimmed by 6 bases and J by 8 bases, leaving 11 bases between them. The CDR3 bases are TGTGCCAGCAGCCCACAGGGCGATGAGCAGTTCTTC. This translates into CASSPQGDEQFF.

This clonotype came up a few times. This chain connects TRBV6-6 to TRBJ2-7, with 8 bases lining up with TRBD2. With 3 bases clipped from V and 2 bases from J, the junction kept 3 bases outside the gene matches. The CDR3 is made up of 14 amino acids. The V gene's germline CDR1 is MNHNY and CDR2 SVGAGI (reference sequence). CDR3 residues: CASSYTGGAYEQYF. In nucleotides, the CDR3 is TGTGCCAGCAGTTATACCGGGGGGGCCTACGAGCAGTACTTC.

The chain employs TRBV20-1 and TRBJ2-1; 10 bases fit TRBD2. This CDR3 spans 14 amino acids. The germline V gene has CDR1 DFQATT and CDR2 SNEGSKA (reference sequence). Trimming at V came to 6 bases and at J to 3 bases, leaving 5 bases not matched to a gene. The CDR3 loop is CSAQGLAVYNEQFF. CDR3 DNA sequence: TGCAGTGCCCAAGGACTAGCGGTCTACAATGAGCAGTTCTTC.

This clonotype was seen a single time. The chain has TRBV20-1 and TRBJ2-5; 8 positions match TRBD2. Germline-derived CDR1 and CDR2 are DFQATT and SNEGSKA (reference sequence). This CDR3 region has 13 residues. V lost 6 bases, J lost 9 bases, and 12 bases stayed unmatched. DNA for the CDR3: TGCAGTGCCCCGGGACTAGGGGAGAGGGCCCAGTACTTC. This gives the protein CSAPGLGERAQYF.

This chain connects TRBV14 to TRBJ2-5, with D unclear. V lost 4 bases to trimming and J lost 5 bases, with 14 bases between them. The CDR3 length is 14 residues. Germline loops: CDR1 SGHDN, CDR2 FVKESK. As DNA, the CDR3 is TGTGCCAGCAGCCCCGCTGGAGCGCGTGAGACCCAGTACTTC. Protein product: CASSPAGARETQYF.